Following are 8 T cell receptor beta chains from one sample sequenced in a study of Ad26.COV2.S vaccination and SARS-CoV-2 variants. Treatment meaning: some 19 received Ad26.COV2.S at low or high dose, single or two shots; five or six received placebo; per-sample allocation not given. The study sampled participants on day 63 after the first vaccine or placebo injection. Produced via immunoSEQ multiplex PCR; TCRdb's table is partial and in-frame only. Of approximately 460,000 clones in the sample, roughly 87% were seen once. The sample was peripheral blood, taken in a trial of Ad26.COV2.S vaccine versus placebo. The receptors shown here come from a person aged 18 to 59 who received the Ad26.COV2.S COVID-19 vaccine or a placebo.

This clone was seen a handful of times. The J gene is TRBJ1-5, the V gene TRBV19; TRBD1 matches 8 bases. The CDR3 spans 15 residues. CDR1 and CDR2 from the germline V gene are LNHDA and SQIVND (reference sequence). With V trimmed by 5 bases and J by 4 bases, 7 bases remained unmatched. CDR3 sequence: CASSRTGTINQPQHF. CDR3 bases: TGTGCCAGTAGTCGGACAGGGACCATAAATCAGCCCCAGCATTTT.

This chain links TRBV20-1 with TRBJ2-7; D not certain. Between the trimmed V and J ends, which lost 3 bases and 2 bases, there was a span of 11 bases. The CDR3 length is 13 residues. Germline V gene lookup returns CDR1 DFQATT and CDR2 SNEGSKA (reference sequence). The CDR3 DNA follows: TGCAGTGCTAGTGGGCAGGCCCCCTACGAGCAGTACTTC. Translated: CSASGQAPYEQYF.

CDR3 coding DNA: TGCAGCGTACTCGGACTAGCGGGGGGGGACAGCTCCTACGAGCAGTACTTC. Residues: CSVLGLAGGDSSYEQYF. The chain combines TRBV29-1 with TRBJ2-7, with TRBD2 identical over 15 bases. The length of the CDR3 is 17 residues. The V gene end was trimmed by 6 bases and the J gene end by 0 bases; junction bases not matched to a gene: 9. CDR1 and CDR2 from the germline V gene are SQVTM and ANQGSEA.

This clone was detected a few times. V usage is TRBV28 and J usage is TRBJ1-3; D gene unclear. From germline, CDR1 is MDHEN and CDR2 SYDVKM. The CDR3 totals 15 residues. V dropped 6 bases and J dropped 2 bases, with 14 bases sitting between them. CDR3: CASSPTGRTGNTIYF. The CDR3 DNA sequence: TGTGCCAGCAGCCCGACCGGGAGGACTGGAAACACCATATATTTT.

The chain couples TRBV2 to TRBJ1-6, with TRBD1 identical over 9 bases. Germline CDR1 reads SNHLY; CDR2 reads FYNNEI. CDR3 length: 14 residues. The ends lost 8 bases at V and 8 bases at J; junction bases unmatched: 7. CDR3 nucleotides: TGTGCCAGCCGCGGACAGGGGAAAGATTCACCCCTCCACTTT. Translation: CASRGQGKDSPLHF.

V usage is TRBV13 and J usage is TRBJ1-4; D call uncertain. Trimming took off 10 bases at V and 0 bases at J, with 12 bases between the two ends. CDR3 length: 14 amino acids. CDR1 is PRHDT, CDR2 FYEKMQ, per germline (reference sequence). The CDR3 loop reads CATGQRATNEKLFF. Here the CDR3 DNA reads TGTGCCACCGGCCAGCGGGCAACTAATGAAAAACTGTTTTTT.

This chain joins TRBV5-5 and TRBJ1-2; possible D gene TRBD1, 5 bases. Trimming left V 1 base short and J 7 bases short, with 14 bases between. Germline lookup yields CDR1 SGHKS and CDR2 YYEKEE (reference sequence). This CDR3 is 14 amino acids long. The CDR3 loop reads CASSLFMWGLGYTF. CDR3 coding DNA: TGTGCCAGCAGCTTGTTCATGTGGGGACTTGGCTACACCTTC.

As DNA, the CDR3 is TGTGCCAGCAGTTACGCAGGGTTTATGGAGACCCAGTACTTC. It is translated as CASSYAGFMETQYF. The chain uses TRBV11-2 and TRBJ2-5, with D possibly TRBD1 on 5 matching bases. The V and J ends lost 6 bases and 5 bases respectively, with 16 bases between them. This CDR3 comprises 14 residues. Germline values: CDR1 SGHAT, CDR2 FQNNGV. The full variable domain, rest sourced from reference TRBV11-2 and TRBJ2-5, is EAGVAQSPRYKIIEKRQSVAFWCNPISGHATLYWYQQILGQGPKLLIQFQNNGVVDDSQLPKDRFSAERLKGVDSTLKIQPAKLEDSAVYLCASSYAGFMETQYFGPGTRLLVL.